Described below is a single T cell receptor (beta chain) sequence and its context. Its antigen is unidentified. The germline V gene encodes CDR1 WNHNN and CDR2 SYGVQD (reference sequence). CDR3 size: 13 residues. The V end lost 7 bases, the J end lost 5 bases, and 14 bases lay between the germline ends. Measured with immunoSEQ multiplex PCR; TCRdb has only the in-frame clones, and not every one. The table has around 120,000 clones, around 83% seen once. The source of the sample is a study of T cell responses to AZD1222 COVID-19 vaccine. Study outcomes and limitations: Unmutated variant regions are reportedly the target of nearly half of TCRs that are spike-specific. With two AZD1222 doses given, Spike-specific TCR breadth and depth both rose. The donor cohort was predominantly white British with a female majority, and clonal diversity may have been underestimated. At 160-218 and 743-854, vaccine-associated CD4 TCRs were dominant, and they spanned spike.

The source is an adult who received the AZD1222 COVID-19 vaccine. The material was peripheral blood, obtained 28 days after the second AZD1222 dose. This chain links TRBV10-1 with TRBJ1-2, with D possibly matching TRBD1 (6 bases). CDR3 sequence (DNA): TGCGCCAGCACCGGGGGGGCGGATTATGGCTACACCTTC. Its protein product is CASTGGADYGYTF.